This TCR beta chain is drawn from a study of blood T cell repertoires in COVID-19. For the study at large: Acute and convalescent COVID-19 specimens originated in the United States, Italy and Spain. Sources were T cells, B-cell-depleted T cells, or PBMCs; the material itself was cDNA or gDNA.

V dropped 2 bases and J dropped 4; count of bases not matched to a gene: 7. CDR3 length: 16 residues. Germline lookup yields CDR1 SEHNR and CDR2 FQNEAQ (reference sequence). Original analysis: For nucleated cells, counts were estimated from reference gene primer amplification. Some clones are missing from TCRdb's copy, which holds only in-frame ones; the method was immunoSEQ multiplex PCR. Clone size and V and J calls were adopted from that table, with D and trimming inferred from the DNA. This sample has around 140,000 clones; approximately 89% occur once, and the top ten carry under 13%. The chain combines TRBV7-9 with TRBJ1-2, with 10 bases identical to TRBD1. The sequence was collected from a man aged 50 to 59 with acute or convalescent COVID-19. The sequencing input was peripheral blood. Here the CDR3 DNA reads TGTGCCAGCAGCTTATCGGGGACAGGGGCCCCCTATGGCTACACCTTC. Translating gives CASSLSGTGAPYGYTF.